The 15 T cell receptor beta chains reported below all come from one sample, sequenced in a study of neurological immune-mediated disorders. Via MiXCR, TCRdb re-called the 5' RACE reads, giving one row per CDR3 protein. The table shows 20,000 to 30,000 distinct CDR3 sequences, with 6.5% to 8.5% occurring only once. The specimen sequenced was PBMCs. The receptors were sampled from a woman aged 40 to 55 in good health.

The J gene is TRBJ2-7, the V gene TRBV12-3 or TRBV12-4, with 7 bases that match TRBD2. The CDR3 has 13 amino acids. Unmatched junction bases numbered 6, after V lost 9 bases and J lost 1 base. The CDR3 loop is CARWGGDSYEQYF. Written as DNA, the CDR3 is TGTGCCAGATGGGGGGGGGATTCCTACGAGCAGTACTTC.

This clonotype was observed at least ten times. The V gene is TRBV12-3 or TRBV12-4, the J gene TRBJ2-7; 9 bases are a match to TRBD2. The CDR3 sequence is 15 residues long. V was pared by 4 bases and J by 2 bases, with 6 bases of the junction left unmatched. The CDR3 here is CASSSTSGAAYEQYF. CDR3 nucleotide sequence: TGTGCCAGCAGTTCGACTAGCGGCGCCGCCTACGAGCAGTACTTC.

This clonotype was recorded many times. The CDR3 DNA reads as TGCAGTGCCGGGAGTCTAGATGAAAAACTGTTTTTT. It translates to CSAGSLDEKLFF. The chain employs TRBV20-1 and TRBJ1-4; D ambiguous. The CDR3 contains 12 residues. Germline CDR1 DFQATT, CDR2 SNEGSKA (reference sequence). V was cut by 6 bases and J by 6 bases, with 11 bases left in between.

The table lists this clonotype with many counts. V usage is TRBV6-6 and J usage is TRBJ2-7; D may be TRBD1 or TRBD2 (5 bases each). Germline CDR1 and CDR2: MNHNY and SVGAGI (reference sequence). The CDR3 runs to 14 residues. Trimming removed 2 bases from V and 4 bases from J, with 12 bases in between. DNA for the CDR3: TGTGCCAGCAGTTACCCGGGACGGAATTACGAGCAGTACTTC. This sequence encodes CASSYPGRNYEQYF.

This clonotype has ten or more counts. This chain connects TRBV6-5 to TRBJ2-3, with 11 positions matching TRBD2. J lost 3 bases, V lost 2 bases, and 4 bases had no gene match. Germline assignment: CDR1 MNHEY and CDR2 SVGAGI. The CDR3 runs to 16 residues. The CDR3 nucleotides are TGTGCCAGCAGTTACGTGGGACTAGCGGCAACAGATACGCAGTATTTT. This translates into CASSYVGLAATDTQYF.

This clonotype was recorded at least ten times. CDR3 coding DNA: TGCAGCGTCTCCAGAGGATGGGCTAACGAGCAGTACTTC. Translation: CSVSRGWANEQYF. The chain employs TRBV29-1 and TRBJ2-7; no firm D call. Germline CDR1 reads SQVTM; CDR2 reads ANQGSEA. The length of the CDR3 is 13 residues. Trimming pared 6 bases from V and 5 bases from J, leaving 17 bases between.

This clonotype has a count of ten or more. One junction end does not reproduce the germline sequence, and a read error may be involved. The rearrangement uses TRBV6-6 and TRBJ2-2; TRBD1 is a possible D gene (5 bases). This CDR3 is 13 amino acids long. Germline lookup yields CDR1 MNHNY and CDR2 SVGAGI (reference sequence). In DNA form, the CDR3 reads TGTGCCGGCAGACAGTCGAACACCGGGGAGCTGTTTTTT. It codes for CAGRQSNTGELFF.

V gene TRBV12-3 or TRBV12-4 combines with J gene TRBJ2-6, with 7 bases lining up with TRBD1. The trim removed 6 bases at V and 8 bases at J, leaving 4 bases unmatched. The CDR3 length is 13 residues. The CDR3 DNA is TGTGCCAGCAGATACAGGGGTACCAACGTCCTGACTTTC. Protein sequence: CASRYRGTNVLTF.

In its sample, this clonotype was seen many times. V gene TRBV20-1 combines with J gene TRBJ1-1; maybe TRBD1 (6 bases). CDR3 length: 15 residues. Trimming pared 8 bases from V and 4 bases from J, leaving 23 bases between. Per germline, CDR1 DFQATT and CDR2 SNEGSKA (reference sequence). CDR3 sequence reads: CSMGRGASSPTEAFF. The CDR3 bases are TGCAGTATGGGCAGGGGCGCATCTTCCCCCACTGAAGCTTTCTTT.

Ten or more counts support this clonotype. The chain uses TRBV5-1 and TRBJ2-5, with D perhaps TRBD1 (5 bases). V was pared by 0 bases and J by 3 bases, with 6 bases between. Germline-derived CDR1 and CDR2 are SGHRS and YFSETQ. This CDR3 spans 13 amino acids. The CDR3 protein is CASSLGREETQYF. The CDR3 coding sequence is TGCGCCAGCAGCTTGGGCAGGGAAGAGACCCAGTACTTC. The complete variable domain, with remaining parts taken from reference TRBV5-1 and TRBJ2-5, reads KAGVTQTPRYLIKTRGQQVTLSCSPISGHRSVSWYQQTPGQGLQFLFEYFSETQRNKGNFPGRFSGRQFSNSRSEMNVSTLELGDSALYLCASSLGREETQYFGPGTRLLVL.

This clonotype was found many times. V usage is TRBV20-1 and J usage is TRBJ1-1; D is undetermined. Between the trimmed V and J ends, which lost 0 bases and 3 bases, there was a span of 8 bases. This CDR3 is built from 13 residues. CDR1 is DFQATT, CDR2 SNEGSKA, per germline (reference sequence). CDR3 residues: CSARDDPHTEAFF. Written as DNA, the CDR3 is TGCAGTGCTAGAGACGACCCTCACACTGAAGCTTTCTTT.

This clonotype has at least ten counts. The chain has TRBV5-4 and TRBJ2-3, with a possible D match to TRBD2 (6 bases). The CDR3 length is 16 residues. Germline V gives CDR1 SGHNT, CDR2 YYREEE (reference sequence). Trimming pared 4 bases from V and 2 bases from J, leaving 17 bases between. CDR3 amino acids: CASSEPAGRITDTQYF. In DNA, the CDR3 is TGTGCCAGCAGCGAACCCGCGGGGCGGATCACAGATACGCAGTATTTT.

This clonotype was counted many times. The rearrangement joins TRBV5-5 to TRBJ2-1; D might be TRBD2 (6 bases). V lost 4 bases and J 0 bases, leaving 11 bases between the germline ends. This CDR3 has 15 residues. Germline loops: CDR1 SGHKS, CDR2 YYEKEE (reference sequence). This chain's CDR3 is CASSREDLSYNEQFF. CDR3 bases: TGTGCCAGCAGCAGGGAGGATCTCTCCTACAATGAGCAGTTCTTC.

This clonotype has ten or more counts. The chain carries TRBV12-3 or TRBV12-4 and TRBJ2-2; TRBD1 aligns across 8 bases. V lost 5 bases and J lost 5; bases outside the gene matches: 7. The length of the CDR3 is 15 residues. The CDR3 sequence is CASSTDRVGTGELFF. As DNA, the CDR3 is TGTGCCAGCAGTACGGACAGGGTAGGGACCGGGGAGCTGTTTTTT.

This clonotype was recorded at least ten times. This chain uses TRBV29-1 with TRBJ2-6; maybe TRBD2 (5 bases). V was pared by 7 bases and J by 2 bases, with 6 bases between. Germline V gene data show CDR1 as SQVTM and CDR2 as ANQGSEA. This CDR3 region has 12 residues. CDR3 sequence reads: CSAGAGANVLTF. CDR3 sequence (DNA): TGCAGCGCCGGGGCTGGGGCCAACGTCCTGACTTTC.